The 9 T cell receptor beta chains below all came from one sample that was sequenced in a study of monozygotic twins with inflammatory bowel disease. For each CDR3 protein, TCRdb gives one entry from its re-call of the 5' RACE reads, without DNA. Reported are 330,000 or so distinct CDR3 sequences; the ten largest clones contain 2% to 2.5%. The source material was blood. The source of these receptors is a human donor with ulcerative colitis or Crohn's disease, or a healthy co-twin of an affected twin (not recorded which).

V is TRBV29-1 and J is TRBJ2-2; no DNA is available, so the TRBD1 call from TCRdb remains unchecked. Germline CDR1 SQVTM, CDR2 ANQGSEA. CDR3 length: 14 residues. The CDR3 protein is CSVKGQLGPGELFF.

The J gene is TRBJ2-2, the V gene TRBV20-1; the D call of TRBD1 rests on TCRdb alone, since no DNA is present to check it. This CDR3 has 15 amino acids. Germline lookup yields CDR1 DFQATT and CDR2 SNEGSKA (reference sequence). The CDR3 protein is CSAGDRGRSSGELFF.

The rearrangement joins TRBV11-2 to TRBJ1-6. This CDR3 has 20 amino acids. In germline, CDR1 is SGHAT, CDR2 FQNNGV. The CDR3 is CASSLLGGGLRSSSLSPLHF.

The V and J genes are TRBV27 and TRBJ2-1; TCRdb selects TRBD2, and the lack of DNA leaves this call unchecked. Germline assignment: CDR1 MNHEY and CDR2 SMNVEV (reference sequence). The CDR3 runs to 14 residues. CDR3 protein: CASSLGPTNNEQFF.

The chain links TRBV5-1 to TRBJ2-1; the TCRdb call, TRBD2, lacks DNA for checking. The germline V gene encodes CDR1 SGHRS and CDR2 YFSETQ. The CDR3 contains 15 residues. CDR3 sequence: CASRRIAGVRDEQFF.

This chain links TRBV27 with TRBJ1-5. The CDR3 has 13 amino acids. The germline V gene encodes CDR1 MNHEY and CDR2 SMNVEV (reference sequence). Here the CDR3 reads CASSSARSQPQHF.

This CDR3 is CASSKGQYATNEKLFF. J is TRBJ1-4 and V is TRBV12-3 or TRBV12-4. The CDR3 runs to 16 residues.

The chain uses TRBV7-2 and TRBJ1-2. The CDR3 is made up of 14 amino acids. CDR1 is SGHTA and CDR2 is FQGNSA in the germline V gene. CDR3 loop: CASSLEAGRNGYTF.

This chain uses TRBV5-1 with TRBJ1-2; TCRdb returns TRBD1, unconfirmable since there is no DNA. From germline, CDR1 is SGHRS and CDR2 YFSETQ. There are 13 residues in the CDR3. This CDR3 reads CASGTALVRGYTF.